This T cell receptor (beta chain) was retrieved from a study of chemoradiotherapy in HPV16-positive cancers. V lost 0 bases and J 1 base, leaving 9 bases between the germline ends. The CDR3 runs 15 residues. Looked up from germline, CDR1 is MNHEY and CDR2 is SVGAGI. In its sample, this clone is large. What it binds is not known. The data were produced by immunoSEQ multiplex PCR, yet TCRdb's version contains in-frame clones alone and is incomplete. Of about 1,500 clones listed, 72% are singletons. General observations from the study: Only a couple of HPV16-positive patients supplied the functional HPV-specificity definition. Candidate HPV-specific clones and E7-related TCR motifs grew in tumor during treatment.

The chain links TRBV6-5 to TRBJ1-1, with no clear D. The material was tumor tissue, obtained from a patient who underwent chemoradiotherapy. The receptor was isolated from a human donor with HPV-associated anogenital cancer. The CDR3 loop is CASSYSISGNTEAFF. The DNA for the CDR3 is TGTGCCAGCAGTTACTCGATTTCAGGGAACACTGAAGCTTTCTTT.